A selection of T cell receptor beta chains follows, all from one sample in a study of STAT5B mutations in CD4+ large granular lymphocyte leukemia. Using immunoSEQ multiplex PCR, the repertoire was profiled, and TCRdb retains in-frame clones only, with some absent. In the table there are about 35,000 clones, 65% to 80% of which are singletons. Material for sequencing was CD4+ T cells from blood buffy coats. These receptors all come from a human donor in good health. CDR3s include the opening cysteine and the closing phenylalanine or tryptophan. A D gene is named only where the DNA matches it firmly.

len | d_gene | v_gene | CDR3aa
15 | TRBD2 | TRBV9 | CASSPRGLATDTQYF
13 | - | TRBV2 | CASSPRVSDTQYF
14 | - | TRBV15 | CATSRARQGTEAFF
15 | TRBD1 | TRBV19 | CASSITGGPNQPQHF
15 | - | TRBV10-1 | CASSPSGGTTNEQFF
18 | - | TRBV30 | CACLRLGAGKSGANVLTF
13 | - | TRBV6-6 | CASSYEAWNGYTF
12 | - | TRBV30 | CAWRGTSYEQYF
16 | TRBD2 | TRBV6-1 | CASSGRGLAGGNEQFF
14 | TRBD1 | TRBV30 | CAWVGQSNNSPLHF
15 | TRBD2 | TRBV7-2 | CASSFLAGAYNEQFF
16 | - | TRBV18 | CASSPAGASGNQPQHF
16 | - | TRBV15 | CATSALLQGGGTEAFF
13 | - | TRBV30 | CAWSDGINYEQYF
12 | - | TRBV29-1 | CSVKTGNTEAFF
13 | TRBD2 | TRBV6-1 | CATTSGRAGEQFF
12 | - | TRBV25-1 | CASSGDPYGYTF
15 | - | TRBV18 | CASSPLTGSRNEQYF
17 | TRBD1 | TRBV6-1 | CASSDPRGPGRGEKLFF
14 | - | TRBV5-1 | CASSPRDNYNEQFF
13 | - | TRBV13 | CASSFQRGTEAFF
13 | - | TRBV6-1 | CASSGNSDTEAFF
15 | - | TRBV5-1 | CASSPLQGPGNTIYF
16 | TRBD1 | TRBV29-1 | CSVEGFGTGGLDTQYF
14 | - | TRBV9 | CASSVGSASYEQYF
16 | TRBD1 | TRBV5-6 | CASNPRGARGGTEAFF
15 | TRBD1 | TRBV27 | CASSTGVGYQETQYF
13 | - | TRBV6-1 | CASSALRAGELFF
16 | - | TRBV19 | CASSIDGAARTGGYTF
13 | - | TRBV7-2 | CASSAPGSQPQHF
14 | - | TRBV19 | CASSIEGRGTEAFF
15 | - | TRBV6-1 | CASSGMGRNSQPQHF
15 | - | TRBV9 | CASSPWGGQQETQYF
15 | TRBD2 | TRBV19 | CASSYSGGSYNEQFF
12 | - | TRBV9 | CASSVSNNEQFF
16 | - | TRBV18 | CASSPFQGSGANVLTF
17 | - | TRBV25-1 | CASSEILRVCRVYEQYF
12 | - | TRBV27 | CASSSPSYEQYF
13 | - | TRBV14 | CASSQEMNTEAFF
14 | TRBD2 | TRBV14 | CASSPTSGRAPQYF
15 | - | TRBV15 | CATSRDGAGGDEQYF
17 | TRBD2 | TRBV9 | CASSEPSGDSGDYEQYF
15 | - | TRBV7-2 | CASSLEVAVVYGYTF
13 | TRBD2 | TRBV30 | CAWRTSGRYEQYF